These 20 T cell receptor beta chains were sequenced from one sample in a study of cytomegalovirus exposure and HLA in healthy donors. Amplification used 60 Vbeta primers and 13 Jbeta primers. Clones were sequenced by immunoSEQ multiplex PCR, and TCRdb holds only the in-frame ones, with some missing. The sample lists about 160,000 clones, 60% to 85% occurring once. The source material was PBMCs. These receptors all come from a man aged 45 to 65 in good health and CMV-seropositive.

This clone was seen once. The chain employs TRBV4-2 and TRBJ2-1, with 13 positions matching TRBD2. The V gene's germline CDR1 is LGHNA and CDR2 YNFKEQ. V lost 0 bases and J lost 5; bases outside the gene matches: 7. The CDR3 spans 18 residues. The CDR3 DNA is TGTGCCAGCAGCCAAGAGCCCACTAGCGGGAGGGAAGACAATGAGCAGTTCTTC. Translation: CASSQEPTSGREDNEQFF.

The chain uses TRBV27 and TRBJ1-1; D is possibly TRBD1 (6 bases). The CDR3 is 14 residues long. V gave up 3 bases and J gave up 10 bases, with 18 bases separating them. Germline CDR1 is MNHEY and CDR2 is SMNVEV (reference sequence). As DNA, the CDR3 is TGTGCCAGCAGTTTTGGTATTGCGGGGGGCACAGCTTTCTTT. Its protein is CASSFGIAGGTAFF.

The V and J genes are TRBV11-1 and TRBJ2-1, with D tentatively TRBD2 (5 bases). The length of the CDR3 is 17 residues. Germline CDR1 SGHAT, CDR2 FQDESV (reference sequence). Trimming took 5 bases from V and 9 from J, leaving 26 bases between them. The DNA for the CDR3 is TGTGCCAGCAGCGTCTCCTCTTCCGCGGGCCTATGGGGTGAGCAGTTCTTC. Translation gives CASSVSSSAGLWGEQFF.

The genes are TRBV5-5 and TRBJ1-5; no reliable D call. The CDR3 is 15 amino acids. The germline V gene encodes CDR1 SGHKS and CDR2 YYEKEE (reference sequence). V was shortened by 0 bases and J by 6 bases, with 13 bases between the two germline ends. In nucleotides, the CDR3 is TGTGCCAGCAGCTTGGGGGTCACGGGATCTCAGCCCCAGCATTTT. Amino acids: CASSLGVTGSQPQHF.

The V call is TRBV27, the J call TRBJ2-1; 7 bases map to TRBD1. Germline-derived CDR1 and CDR2 are MNHEY and SMNVEV (reference sequence). V shed 0 bases and J 4 bases; nucleotides not matched to a gene: 12. The CDR3 extends over 18 amino acids. CDR3 coding DNA: TGTGCCAGCAGTTTATCATATCTTTACAGGGGCGGGTACAATGAGCAGTTCTTC. Its translation: CASSLSYLYRGGYNEQFF.

This clone came up once. V and J are TRBV10-2 and TRBJ2-1, with D possibly matching TRBD1 (6 bases). The CDR3 loop spans 15 amino acids. The V gene lost 4 bases and the J gene lost 0 bases, with 10 bases spanning the gap. In germline, CDR1 is WSHSY, CDR2 SAAADI. For the CDR3, the DNA is TGCGCCAGCAGTGTCGGACAGACCTCCTACAATGAGCAGTTCTTC. Translating it yields CASSVGQTSYNEQFF.

The rearrangement uses TRBV2 and TRBJ2-2; tentative D call: TRBD2 (5 bases). Trimming cost V 2 bases and J 0 bases, with 7 bases left between them. The CDR3 covers 15 residues. The germline CDR1 and CDR2 sequences are SNHLY and FYNNEI. CDR3 loop: CASSEQRTNTGELFF. CDR3 sequence (DNA): TGTGCCAGCAGTGAACAGCGGACGAACACCGGGGAGCTGTTTTTT.

The J gene is TRBJ2-5, the V gene TRBV6-1; 8 bases are a match to TRBD1. Looked up from germline, CDR1 is MNHNS and CDR2 is SASEGT. This CDR3 has 15 residues. V was pared by 6 bases and J by 5 bases, with 11 bases of the junction left unmatched. The CDR3 DNA reads TGTGCCAGCAGGGCAACCTGGACAGGGAGGGAGACCCAGTACTTC. Protein: CASRATWTGRETQYF.

The chain uses TRBV7-9 and TRBJ2-3; a weak D match, TRBD2 (5 bases). Germline V gene lookup returns CDR1 SEHNR and CDR2 FQNEAQ (reference sequence). The CDR3 runs 14 residues. V was shortened by 1 base and J by 5 bases, with 10 bases between the two germline ends. The CDR3 DNA sequence: TGTGCCAGCAGCTTAGTACTAGGCGGAGATACGCAGTATTTT. Its translation is CASSLVLGGDTQYF. Supplemented by reference TRBV7-9 and TRBJ2-3, the full variable domain reads DTGVSQNPRHKITKRGQNVTFRCDPISEHNRLYWYRQTLGQGPEFLTYFQNEAQLEKSRLLSDRFSAERPKGSFSTLEIQRTEQGDSAMYLCASSLVLGGDTQYFGPGTRLTVL.

The gene calls are TRBV10-3 and TRBJ2-4; 8 bases map to TRBD1. The CDR3 extends over 14 amino acids. The germline gives CDR1 ENHRY, CDR2 SYGVKD. With V trimmed by 0 bases and J by 7 bases, 2 bases remained unmatched. CDR3 coding DNA: TGTGCCATCAGTGAGTCGCAGGGGGCGAACATTCAGTACTTC. This gives the protein CAISESQGANIQYF.

The CDR3 loop is CASSLGVGGVQETQYF. CDR3 DNA: TGTGCCAGCAGCTTGGGGGTGGGGGGGGTCCAAGAGACCCAGTACTTC. This chain uses TRBV5-5 with TRBJ2-5; 7 bases align to TRBD2. The trim removed 0 bases at V and 1 base at J, leaving 6 bases unmatched. Per germline, CDR1 SGHKS and CDR2 YYEKEE (reference sequence). CDR3 size: 16 residues.

This clone was seen only a few times. Distinct nucleotide sequences in the sample also encode this CDR3. V gene TRBV12-1 combines with J gene TRBJ2-5; the D segment call TRBD1 is taken from the table without a DNA check. TRBV12-1 is a listed pseudogene. This CDR3 is built from 15 residues. The DNA of the CDR3 is TGTGCCAGCAGCTTTGGTGGACAGTACCAAGAGACCCAGTACTTC. Translated, it gives CASSFGGQYQETQYF.

The rearrangement uses TRBV11-2 and TRBJ1-2; 8 bases match TRBD1. This CDR3 has 14 residues. Germline-derived CDR1 and CDR2 are SGHAT and FQNNGV. V gave up 4 bases and J gave up 4 bases; unmatched junction bases: 5. DNA of the CDR3: TGTGCCAGCAGCTGGGCAGGGGGCAGCTATGGCTACACCTTC. It yields the protein CASSWAGGSYGYTF.

The chain carries TRBV7-3 and TRBJ2-1, with 10 bases fitting TRBD2. J gave up 3 bases and V 6 bases, and 2 bases lay outside the gene matches. The CDR3 loop spans 14 amino acids. Germline loops: CDR1 SGHTA, CDR2 FQGTGA. This chain's CDR3 is CASSWTSGYNEQFF. CDR3 nucleotide sequence: TGTGCCAGCAGTTGGACTAGCGGCTACAATGAGCAGTTCTTC.

The chain recombines TRBV28 with TRBJ2-1; maybe TRBD1 (5 bases). The CDR3 contains 13 residues. With 5 bases removed from V and 9 bases from J, the gap between germline ends came to 14 bases. Germline CDR1 is MDHEN and CDR2 is SYDVKM. CDR3 protein: CASSPPPRGEQFF. CDR3 DNA sequence: TGTGCCAGCAGTCCCCCACCTAGGGGTGAGCAGTTCTTC.

Here the CDR3 reads CASRIEASEQFF. The CDR3, as DNA: TGTGCCAGCAGAATTGAGGCGTCGGAGCAGTTCTTC. The rearrangement links TRBV28 to TRBJ2-1; the D is unclear. Per germline, CDR1 MDHEN and CDR2 SYDVKM. The V end lost 6 bases, the J end lost 10 bases, and 13 bases lay between the germline ends. CDR3 length: 12 residues. The full variable domain, its missing parts supplied by reference TRBV28 and TRBJ2-1, is DVKVTQSSRYLVKRTGEKVFLECVQDMDHENMFWYRQDPGLGLRLIYFSYDVKMKEKGDIPEGYSVSREKKERFSLILESASTNQTSMYLCASRIEASEQFFGPGTRLTVL.

The chain links TRBV6-1 to TRBJ2-1; tentative D call: TRBD2 (5 bases). V was cut by 7 bases and J by 8 bases, with 21 bases left in between. Looked up from germline, CDR1 is MNHNS and CDR2 is SASEGT. This CDR3 has 15 residues. In DNA, the CDR3 is TGTGCCAGCACCCCATGGGCTAGCCCTGGGGATGAGCAGTTCTTC. Protein: CASTPWASPGDEQFF.

V is TRBV20-1 and J is TRBJ2-3; D remains unclear. Germline-derived CDR1 and CDR2 are DFQATT and SNEGSKA (reference sequence). The CDR3 runs to 11 residues. Trimming left V 5 bases short and J 5 bases short, with 8 bases between. CDR3 DNA sequence: TGCAGTGCTCCTCCTATAGATACGCAGTATTTT. This gives the protein CSAPPIDTQYF.

The chain joins TRBV4-1 to TRBJ1-1, with 8 bases matching TRBD1. CDR3 length equals 18 residues. Germline V gives CDR1 MGHRA, CDR2 YSYEKL. V trimming: 1 base; J trimming: 0 bases; junction bases outside the gene matches: 10. The CDR3 DNA reads as TGCGCCAGCAGCCAAGGGGGACAGGAGGGGTTCGTGAACACTGAAGCTTTCTTT. Encoded protein: CASSQGGQEGFVNTEAFF.

This chain connects TRBV15 to TRBJ1-2; tentatively, D is TRBD1 (5 bases). The ends were cut back, 2 bases at V and 3 bases at J, with 10 bases in the middle. The CDR3 has 14 residues. CDR1 is LNHNV and CDR2 is YYDKDF in the germline V gene (reference sequence). For the CDR3, the DNA is TGTGCCACCAGCAGACGTACGGGGGACTATGGCTACACCTTC. Translation: CATSRRTGDYGYTF.